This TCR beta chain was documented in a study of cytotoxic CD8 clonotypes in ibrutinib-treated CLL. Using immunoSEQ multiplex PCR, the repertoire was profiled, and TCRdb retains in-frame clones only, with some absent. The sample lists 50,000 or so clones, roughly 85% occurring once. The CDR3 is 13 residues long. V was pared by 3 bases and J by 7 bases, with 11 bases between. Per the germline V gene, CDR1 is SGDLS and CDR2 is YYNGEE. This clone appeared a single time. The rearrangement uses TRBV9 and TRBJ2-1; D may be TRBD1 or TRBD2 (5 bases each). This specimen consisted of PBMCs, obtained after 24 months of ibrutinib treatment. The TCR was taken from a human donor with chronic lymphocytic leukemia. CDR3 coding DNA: TGTGCCAGCAGCGCCGGGACCCTAAATGAGCAGTTCTTC. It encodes CASSAGTLNEQFF.